The TCR beta chain described here comes from a study of blood T cells in healthy people across ages. The study, taken as a whole, reports: The unsorted PBMCs prevented any conclusive comparison of naive versus antigen-experienced cells. Diversity was higher, and naive CD4+ cells more numerous, in long-lived donors than in aged donors. Across the age range, TCR beta diversity per million T cells fell in a roughly linear way.

Together with a sample-barcoded 5' primer, a J-beta primer mix was included in a second PCR lasting about 6 to 11 cycles. TCRdb ran MiXCR on the 5' RACE reads and lists one entry per CDR3 protein. The table has 1.2 million to 1.5 million distinct CDR3 sequences, roughly 60% seen once; the top ten hold roughly 6.3%. V was shortened by 5 bases and J by 3 bases, with 13 bases between the two germline ends. The length of the CDR3 is 14 residues. The germline gives CDR1 LNHNV, CDR2 YYDKDF (reference sequence). The table lists this clonotype with a few counts. The target antigen is unknown. This clonotype originated in a man aged 18 to 35 in good health. The sequencing input was blood. This chain links TRBV15 with TRBJ1-1; no definite D call. The CDR3 DNA is TGTGCCACCAGCGTAGTCCCACAACACACTGAAGCTTTCTTT. It translates to CATSVVPQHTEAFF.